This T cell receptor (beta chain) was captured by sequencing in a study of cytomegalovirus exposure and HLA in healthy donors. As for the study in general: Around 83% of more than 300 genotyped donors fell in the Caucasian-associated ancestry cluster.

V lost 5 bases, J lost 5 bases, and 3 bases stayed unmatched. This CDR3 spans 14 amino acids. The germline V gene has CDR1 MNHEY and CDR2 SMNVEV (reference sequence). This PCR relied on a set of 60 Vbeta primers and 13 Jbeta primers. Sequencing used immunoSEQ multiplex PCR; TCRdb keeps in-frame clones, though not all of them. The sample consists of about 120,000 clones, over 75% of them appearing once. Sequenced material: PBMCs. This TCR came from a woman between 18 and 30 years old in good health and CMV-seronegative. The rearrangement joins TRBV27 to TRBJ2-2; the match to TRBD2 covers 9 bases. The CDR3 sequence is CASSVAGATGELFF. The CDR3 DNA reads TGTGCCAGCAGTGTAGCGGGGGCTACCGGGGAGCTGTTTTTT.